The rows below give T cell receptor beta chains drawn from one sample of a study of cytomegalovirus exposure and HLA in healthy donors. The assay was immunoSEQ multiplex PCR, and TCRdb's table has in-frame clones only and misses some. The sample lists about 150,000 clones, roughly 84% occurring once. Sequencing was performed on PBMCs. These receptors originate from a human donor in good health. The conserved cysteine and the conserved F or W are not part of the CDR3 here. Fields, in order: V gene, J gene, CDR3 protein.

>TRBV5-4|TRBJ2-1
ASSLNWLASGSNMGNEQF
>TRBV4-3|TRBJ1-1
ASSQRRVSGTEAF
>TRBV5-1|TRBJ2-1
ASSLANPASEHEQF
>TRBV4-3|TRBJ1-1
ASSQVFAEGNTEAF
>TRBV4-3|TRBJ2-3
ASSQGLTSGGTDTQY
>TRBV5-5|TRBJ2-3
ASSLIFLTDTQY
>TRBV14|TRBJ2-5
ASSRGQLQETQY
>TRBV19|TRBJ1-4
ASRGGRHRGSTNEKLF
>TRBV5-6|TRBJ1-3
ASSLDRQVGNTIY
>TRBV2|TRBJ1-2
ASSGPGEVYGYT
>TRBV20-1|TRBJ1-5
SASKGEPQH
>TRBV2|TRBJ1-1
ASSADSNTEAF
>TRBV27|TRBJ2-1
ASSFRDKPYNEQF
>TRBV6-5|TRBJ2-1
ASSYETSGLNEQF
>TRBV7-6|TRBJ2-1
ASSLAAAYNEQF
>TRBV5-4|TRBJ1-1
ASSLAGQAAF
>TRBV7-9|TRBJ1-5
ASSLVVGSFEQPQH
>TRBV29-1|TRBJ2-1
SAGGGATYNEQF
>TRBV19|TRBJ1-5
ASSISSRERNQPQH
>TRBV20-1|TRBJ2-7
SAGPYEQY
>TRBV25-1|TRBJ2-1
ASSEFRRGGYNEQF
>TRBV9|TRBJ2-1
ASSVISGRGLNEQF
>TRBV18|TRBJ2-1
ASSRLAGGPNEQF
>TRBV27|TRBJ2-4
ASSPRQGVAAKNIQY
>TRBV6-4|TRBJ1-1
ASSDTFMNTEAF
>TRBV15|TRBJ2-1
ATSRGRGSSYNEQF
>TRBV7-3|TRBJ1-4
ASREVSNEKLF
>TRBV5-4|TRBJ2-1
ASQSGTSGHNEQF
>TRBV4-3|TRBJ2-2
ASSQGQGTGELF
>TRBV29-1|TRBJ2-3
SGRLRFTTDTQY
>TRBV2|TRBJ2-7
ATGRGLTYEQY
>TRBV11-2|TRBJ1-2
ASSSRTGNYGYT
>TRBV7-9|TRBJ1-2
ASSLGAQGYYGYT
>TRBV30|TRBJ2-7
AWGQGYEQY
>TRBV5-6|TRBJ2-2
ASSRRTGELF
>TRBV19|TRBJ1-5
ASTFGTGGNQPQH
>TRBV19|TRBJ2-7
ASSLGQGLYEQY
>TRBV30|TRBJ2-4
AWSVLAGRWNIQY
>TRBV11-2|TRBJ2-7
ASSLASSGRKDYEQY
>TRBV18|TRBJ1-2
ASSPLRVQGLYLLGYT
>TRBV5-5|TRBJ1-3
ASSLAIYAGSGNTIY
>TRBV2|TRBJ1-2
ASTFDSSVSNYGYT
>TRBV7-6|TRBJ2-5
ASSWGQAEETQY
>TRBV10-3|TRBJ2-7
AISDSGQATYEQY
>TRBV6-1|TRBJ1-2
ASSEAWDSYGYT
>TRBV6-4|TRBJ1-2
ASSGQIGSSYGYT
>TRBV4-3|TRBJ1-2
ASSQDLPGVYGYT
>TRBV6-6|TRBJ2-2
ASSYSGLGSTGELF
>TRBV6-5|TRBJ1-4
ASSRRGPVEKLF
>TRBV5-6|TRBJ1-1
ASSRLRGTEAF
>TRBV15|TRBJ1-1
ATSLGQGRPNTEAF